What follows is one T cell receptor (beta chain) and its context. The antigen is unknown. This sample is drawn from a study of cytomegalovirus exposure and HLA in healthy donors. Study-wide background: Previous work identified roughly 110 million unique TCR beta sequences from around 180 million T cells. Study-wide results and limits: In a later analysis, CMV-associated beta chains were mostly HLA-associated, it appeared. Follow-up analysis found HLA locus-dependent TCR association rates, highest for DRB1 and lowest for HLA-C. A missense DCLRE1C variant was associated with V- and J-gene trimming of TCR beta chains in a later analysis, and an independent cohort replicated the association.

Primers for the PCR totalled 60 Vbeta and 13 Jbeta. TCRdb's copy holds only in-frame clones and misses some; the assay was immunoSEQ multiplex PCR. The table has around 130,000 clones, roughly 88% seen once. The specimen sequenced was PBMCs. The TCR originated in a boy between 10 and 17 years old in good health and CMV-seronegative.

Here the CDR3 reads CASSSSKGAGSPLHF. As DNA, the CDR3 is TGTGCCAGCAGCTCGTCGAAGGGGGCTGGTTCACCCCTCCACTTT. This chain uses TRBV7-6 with TRBJ1-6; 7 bases fit TRBD1. With V trimmed by 4 bases and J by 9 bases, 9 bases remained unmatched. CDR3 size: 15 residues. In germline, CDR1 is SGHVS, CDR2 FNYEAQ.